Described below is a single T cell receptor beta chain sequence and its context. The entry originates in a study of blood T cell repertoires in COVID-19. Whole-study context: Samples taken during acute and convalescent COVID-19 were collected in the United States, Italy and Spain. Sources were T cells, B-cell-depleted T cells, or PBMCs; the material itself was cDNA or gDNA.

The method was immunoSEQ multiplex PCR; TCRdb's version includes in-frame clones alone and lacks a portion of them. Among about 50,000 clones listed, roughly 90% were seen once. CDR1 MGHRA and CDR2 YSYEKL come from the germline V gene. CDR3 length equals 15 residues. Trimming took off 2 bases at V and 1 base at J, with 11 bases between the two ends. The chain recombines TRBV4-1 with TRBJ2-5; D is possibly TRBD1 (6 bases). The sequence was obtained from a human donor in a cohort sampled during active COVID-19. Sequencing input: peripheral blood. CDR3 loop: CASSQRTATQETQYF. The DNA of the CDR3 is TGCGCCAGCAGCCAACGGACAGCGACCCAAGAGACCCAGTACTTC.